These 30 T cell receptor beta chains share one sample of origin, sequenced in a study of cytomegalovirus exposure and HLA in healthy donors. Primers for the PCR totalled 60 Vbeta and 13 Jbeta. Sequenced by immunoSEQ multiplex PCR; TCRdb stores in-frame clones only, minus some. The sample lists around 140,000 clones; roughly 73% were seen once. Sequencing input: PBMCs. These TCRs come from a male donor in good health and CMV-seronegative.

This clone appeared a few times. The CDR3 sequence: CASSISGEANTQYF. The CDR3 nucleotides are TGTGCCAGCAGTATCTCTGGGGAGGCGAATACGCAGTATTTT. V usage is TRBV6-4 and J usage is TRBJ2-3, with D possibly matching TRBD2 (6 bases). CDR3 length: 14 residues. From germline, CDR1 is MRHNA and CDR2 SNTAGT. Trimming took 5 bases from V and 7 from J, leaving 16 bases between them.

In this sample, this clone turned up a few times. This rearrangement joins TRBV7-9 to TRBJ1-2; D is ambiguous. V was shortened by 4 bases and J by 8 bases, with 20 bases between the two germline ends. The CDR3 runs 15 residues. In germline, CDR1 is SEHNR, CDR2 FQNEAQ (reference sequence). CDR3 residues: CASSYPKTVDGGYTF. Here the CDR3 DNA reads TGTGCCAGCAGCTACCCTAAAACCGTAGACGGGGGCTACACCTTC.

The V and J genes are TRBV5-8 and TRBJ1-2; D might be TRBD1 (5 bases). In germline, CDR1 is SGHTS, CDR2 YDEGEE. V was clipped by 5 bases and J by 0 bases, with 17 bases between them. The length of the CDR3 is 16 residues. In DNA form, the CDR3 reads TGTGCCAGCAGTCCCGAAACCGGGGGACCTAACTATGGCTACACCTTC. Protein sequence: CASSPETGGPNYGYTF.

The gene calls are TRBV27 and TRBJ1-6; the D is unclear. Trimming left V 8 bases short and J 9 bases short, with 14 bases between. Germline V gives CDR1 MNHEY, CDR2 SMNVEV (reference sequence). This CDR3 has 13 residues. CDR3 residues: CASRAGISSPLHF. For the CDR3, the DNA is TGTGCCAGCCGGGCGGGGATCTCTTCACCCCTCCACTTT.

With regard to this clone: This CDR3 is also generated by other DNA sequences in the sample. The chain is built from TRBV5-1 and TRBJ2-5; TRBD1 matches at 8 bases. J lost 1 base, V lost 9 bases, and 14 bases had no gene match. This CDR3 comprises 16 residues. Per germline, CDR1 SGHRS and CDR2 YFSETQ. CDR3 amino acids: CATRVDRGNFQETQYF. In DNA, the CDR3 is TGCGCCACCCGGGTCGACAGGGGCAATTTCCAAGAGACCCAGTACTTC. Full variable domain (rest looked up from reference TRBV5-1 and TRBJ2-5): KAGVTQTPRYLIKTRGQQVTLSCSPISGHRSVSWYQQTPGQGLQFLFEYFSETQRNKGNFPGRFSGRQFSNSRSEMNVSTLELGDSALYLCATRVDRGNFQETQYFGPGTRLLVL.

The chain combines TRBV6-1 with TRBJ1-3; TRBD1 matches at 12 bases. From germline, CDR1 is MNHNS and CDR2 SASEGT. The CDR3 loop spans 15 amino acids. Trimming took 6 bases from V and 8 from J; bases not matched to a gene: 8. CDR3 in amino acids: CASSSRDRGQDTIYF. The DNA for the CDR3 is TGTGCCAGCAGCTCCCGGGACAGGGGGCAGGACACCATATATTTT.

This chain joins TRBV6-1 and TRBJ1-5; D is perhaps TRBD1 (5 bases). The CDR3 contains 17 residues. The V gene lost 0 bases and the J gene lost 7 bases, with 19 bases spanning the gap. Germline CDR1 reads MNHNS; CDR2 reads SASEGT. CDR3 DNA: TGTGCCAGCAGTGAAGCCAGATACCGGGGGAACGAGCAGCCCCAGCATTTT. This gives the protein CASSEARYRGNEQPQHF.

This chain joins TRBV5-4 and TRBJ1-6, with 7 bases identical to TRBD1. CDR1 SGHNT and CDR2 YYREEE come from the germline V gene (reference sequence). V trimming: 4 bases; J trimming: 9 bases; junction bases outside the gene matches: 10. CDR3 length equals 15 residues. This CDR3 is CASSDYRGVGSPLHF. For the CDR3, the DNA is TGTGCCAGCAGCGACTACAGGGGAGTAGGTTCACCCCTCCACTTT. The variable domain in full, completed from reference TRBV5-4 and TRBJ1-6, reads ETGVTQSPTHLIKTRGQQVTLRCSSQSGHNTVSWYQQALGQGPQFIFQYYREEENGRGNFPPRFSGLQFPNYSSELNVNALELDDSALYLCASSDYRGVGSPLHFGNGTRLTVT.

This chain connects TRBV11-2 to TRBJ2-2, with 7 bases that match TRBD1. Trimming cost V 3 bases and J 3 bases; bases outside gene matches: 10. In germline, CDR1 is SGHAT, CDR2 FQNNGV. This CDR3 is built from 17 residues. CDR3 residues: CASSFYPTGRDTGELFF. The CDR3 region has the DNA TGTGCCAGCAGCTTTTACCCGACAGGGAGAGACACCGGGGAGCTGTTTTTT.

The chain carries TRBV5-1 and TRBJ2-3, with unresolved D. The V end was cut by 0 bases, the J end by 2 bases, with 7 bases between. Germline lookup yields CDR1 SGHRS and CDR2 YFSETQ. The length of the CDR3 is 14 residues. The CDR3 region is CASSLAVPTDTQYF. The CDR3 DNA sequence: TGCGCCAGCAGCTTGGCCGTCCCCACAGATACGCAGTATTTT. Supplemented by reference TRBV5-1 and TRBJ2-3, the full variable domain reads KAGVTQTPRYLIKTRGQQVTLSCSPISGHRSVSWYQQTPGQGLQFLFEYFSETQRNKGNFPGRFSGRQFSNSRSEMNVSTLELGDSALYLCASSLAVPTDTQYFGPGTRLTVL.

The table lists this clone with a few counts. This chain uses TRBV18 with TRBJ1-4, with a weak D call TRBD1 (5 bases). Germline V gene sequence: CDR1 KGHSH, CDR2 LQKENI. V was cut by 2 bases and J by 1 base, with 8 bases left in between. The CDR3 is made up of 15 amino acids. DNA for the CDR3: TGTGCCAGCTCACCAGGGGCAGAAACTAATGAAAAACTGTTTTTT. Translated, it gives CASSPGAETNEKLFF.

The genes are TRBV12-5 and TRBJ2-4; no clear D gene. The CDR3 loop spans 15 amino acids. V was cut by 1 base and J by 0 bases, with 7 bases left in between. In germline, CDR1 is LGHNT, CDR2 FRNRAP. CDR3 sequence reads: CASGLDQVAKNIQYF. The CDR3 DNA reads TGTGCTAGTGGTTTGGACCAGGTAGCCAAAAACATTCAGTACTTC.

The chain couples TRBV2 to TRBJ1-5, with 7 bases that match TRBD1. The CDR3 contains 14 residues. Germline values: CDR1 SNHLY, CDR2 FYNNEI. J gave up 2 bases and V 6 bases, and 4 bases lay outside the gene matches. CDR3 in amino acids: CASRRGLRNQPQHF. The CDR3 DNA reads TGTGCCAGCAGGAGGGGGCTTCGCAATCAGCCCCAGCATTTT.

The rearrangement links TRBV7-9 to TRBJ2-2, with D perhaps matching TRBD1 (5 bases). V lost 9 bases to trimming and J lost 6 bases, with 14 bases between them. CDR1 and CDR2 (germline): SEHNR, FQNEAQ (reference sequence). The CDR3 runs 13 residues. CDR3 nucleotides: TGTGCCAGGAGGACAAATCCCGCCGGGGAGCTGTTTTTT. This translates into CARRTNPAGELFF.

The chain carries TRBV19 and TRBJ2-7; TRBD1 might be the D (6 bases). The CDR3 sequence is 21 residues long. The germline gives CDR1 LNHDA, CDR2 SQIVND (reference sequence). V was shortened by 4 bases and J by 0 bases, with 31 bases between the two germline ends. CDR3 loop: CASSTQPRPKLTGMASYEQYF. Written as DNA, the CDR3 is TGTGCCAGTAGTACCCAACCCCGCCCAAAATTGACAGGCATGGCCTCCTACGAGCAGTACTTC.

The V and J genes are TRBV11-2 and TRBJ2-3; a weak D match, TRBD2 (6 bases). V gave up 5 bases and J gave up 0 bases, with 18 bases separating them. CDR1 and CDR2 from the germline V gene are SGHAT and FQNNGV. The CDR3 length is 17 residues. In nucleotides, the CDR3 is TGTGCCAGCAGCCTAAACGGGGGAGCACCTAGCACAGATACGCAGTATTTT. Amino acids: CASSLNGGAPSTDTQYF.

The chain recombines TRBV7-2 with TRBJ2-5, with a possible D match to TRBD2 (6 bases). The CDR3 is 14 residues long. In germline, CDR1 is SGHTA, CDR2 FQGNSA. V lost 1 base, J lost 2 bases, and 8 bases lay in between. CDR3 bases: TGTGCCAGCAGCTTAGTAGCGGATCAAGAGACCCAGTACTTC. Protein product: CASSLVADQETQYF.

V and J are TRBV6-1 and TRBJ1-6; D is possibly TRBD1 (5 bases). Germline V gives CDR1 MNHNS, CDR2 SASEGT. Trimming stripped 4 bases from V and 7 bases from J, with 14 bases between. This CDR3 is built from 15 residues. The CDR3 bases are TGTGCCAGCAGTGGGTTGCGACAGCCCAATTCACCCCTCCACTTT. It is translated as CASSGLRQPNSPLHF.

V and J are TRBV29-1 and TRBJ1-1, with 7 nucleotides matching TRBD1. CDR1 SQVTM and CDR2 ANQGSEA come from the germline V gene. The length of the CDR3 is 13 residues. Trimming removed 1 base from V and 1 base from J; junction bases left unmatched: 0. Written as DNA, the CDR3 is TGCAGCGTTGAAGGGGACAGGAACACTGAAGCTTTCTTT. Encoded protein: CSVEGDRNTEAFF.

The chain employs TRBV10-2 and TRBJ1-2; D perhaps matches TRBD1 (5 bases). This CDR3 has 13 residues. V lost 4 bases to trimming and J lost 4 bases, with 10 bases between them. Germline V gene lookup returns CDR1 WSHSY and CDR2 SAAADI. The CDR3 DNA is TGCGCCAGCAGTGCGGGGACTATCTATGGCTACACCTTC. Protein sequence: CASSAGTIYGYTF.

The chain combines TRBV7-8 with TRBJ2-7; D uncertain. The CDR3 is made up of 12 amino acids. Germline-derived CDR1 and CDR2 are SGHVS and FQNEAQ. The V end lost 4 bases, the J end lost 6 bases, and 10 bases lay between the germline ends. CDR3 sequence (DNA): TGTGCCAGCAGCTCAAGCTCAGGCGAGCAGTACTTC. Its translation: CASSSSSGEQYF.

The chain carries TRBV21-1 and TRBJ2-2; the D call TRBD1 from the table was never checked on the DNA. TRBV21-1 is a pseudogene. This CDR3 has 14 residues. CDR3 protein: CASSRQGNTGELFF. CDR3 coding DNA: TGTGCCAGCAGCCGACAGGGGAACACCGGGGAGCTGTTTTTT.

The chain combines TRBV18 with TRBJ2-5, with no clear D. The germline V gene has CDR1 KGHSH and CDR2 LQKENI. The V and J ends lost 6 bases and 1 base respectively, with 15 bases between them. The CDR3 has 15 residues. The CDR3 reads CASSKELRLQETQYF. CDR3 nucleotide sequence: TGTGCCAGCTCGAAGGAGCTACGGCTCCAAGAGACCCAGTACTTC.

V and J are TRBV4-1 and TRBJ2-5; no clear D gene. Between the trimmed V and J ends, which lost 2 bases and 2 bases, there was a span of 6 bases. This CDR3 spans 13 amino acids. Germline CDR1 and CDR2: MGHRA and YSYEKL. The CDR3 sequence is CASSQWRQETQYF. The DNA for the CDR3 is TGCGCCAGCAGCCAATGGCGGCAAGAGACCCAGTACTTC.

The chain joins TRBV5-1 to TRBJ1-1, with a tentative D call TRBD1 (5 bases). V was trimmed by 0 bases and J by 5 bases, leaving 14 bases between them. Germline CDR1 is SGHRS and CDR2 is YFSETQ. The CDR3 runs 15 residues. In DNA form, the CDR3 reads TGCGCCAGCAGCTTGGAGGGCAGGGCGGGGACTGAAGCTTTCTTT. It codes for CASSLEGRAGTEAFF. The full variable domain, its missing parts supplied by reference TRBV5-1 and TRBJ1-1, is KAGVTQTPRYLIKTRGQQVTLSCSPISGHRSVSWYQQTPGQGLQFLFEYFSETQRNKGNFPGRFSGRQFSNSRSEMNVSTLELGDSALYLCASSLEGRAGTEAFFGQGTRLTVV.

The V and J genes are TRBV5-1 and TRBJ2-7; the D gene is possibly TRBD1 (7 bases). CDR1 SGHRS and CDR2 YFSETQ come from the germline V gene. The V end was cut by 3 bases, the J end by 1 base, with 11 bases between. CDR3 length: 14 residues. CDR3 residues: CASSSGDSSYEQYF. CDR3 nucleotide sequence: TGCGCCAGCAGCTCGGGGGACAGTTCCTACGAGCAGTACTTC.

About this clone itself: Mismatch with germline at one junction end may stem from a read error. V usage is TRBV5-1 and J usage is TRBJ1-1, with TRBD1 matching over 10 bases. The length of the CDR3 is 15 residues. CDR1 and CDR2 (germline): SGHRS, YFSETQ. The CDR3 nucleotides are TGCGCCAGCAGCTTGCAGGGACAGGGGAACGCTGAAGCTTTCTTT. Translated, it gives CASSLQGQGNAEAFF.

The chain links TRBV6-1 to TRBJ1-1, with unresolved D. The germline CDR1 and CDR2 sequences are MNHNS and SASEGT. Deletions cut 7 bases from V and 1 base from J, with 10 bases between. This CDR3 has 13 residues. This CDR3 is CASTRGGNTEAFF. As DNA, the CDR3 is TGTGCCAGCACGAGAGGTGGGAACACTGAAGCTTTCTTT.

The gene calls are TRBV7-3 and TRBJ2-3, with unresolved D. Trimming pared 5 bases from V and 10 bases from J, leaving 16 bases between. This CDR3 is built from 13 residues. In germline, CDR1 is SGHTA, CDR2 FQGTGA. The CDR3 region is CASSPLHQTAQYF. The CDR3 nucleotides are TGTGCCAGCAGCCCTCTTCATCAAACTGCGCAGTATTTT.

The genes are TRBV29-1 and TRBJ1-3; 8 positions match TRBD1. Germline trimming cut 7 bases from V and 0 bases from J; bases unmatched to any gene: 11. The germline V gene has CDR1 SQVTM and CDR2 ANQGSEA. CDR3 length equals 16 residues. CDR3 in DNA: TGCAGCGCTGCTCACCAGGACAGGGTCTCTGGAAACACCATATATTTT. Translation gives CSAAHQDRVSGNTIYF.